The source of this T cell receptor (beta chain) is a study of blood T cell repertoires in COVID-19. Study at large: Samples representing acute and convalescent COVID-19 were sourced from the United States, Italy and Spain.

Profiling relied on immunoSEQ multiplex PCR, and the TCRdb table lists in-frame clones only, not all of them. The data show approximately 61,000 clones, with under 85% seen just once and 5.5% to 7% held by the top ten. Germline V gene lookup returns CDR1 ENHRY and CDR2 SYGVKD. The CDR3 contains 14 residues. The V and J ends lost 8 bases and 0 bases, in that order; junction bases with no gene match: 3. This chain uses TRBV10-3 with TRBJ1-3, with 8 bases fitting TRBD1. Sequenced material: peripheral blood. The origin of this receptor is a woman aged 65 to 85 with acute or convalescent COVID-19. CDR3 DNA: TGTGCCATCGGACAGGGTCTCTCTGGAAACACCATATATTTT. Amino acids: CAIGQGLSGNTIYF.